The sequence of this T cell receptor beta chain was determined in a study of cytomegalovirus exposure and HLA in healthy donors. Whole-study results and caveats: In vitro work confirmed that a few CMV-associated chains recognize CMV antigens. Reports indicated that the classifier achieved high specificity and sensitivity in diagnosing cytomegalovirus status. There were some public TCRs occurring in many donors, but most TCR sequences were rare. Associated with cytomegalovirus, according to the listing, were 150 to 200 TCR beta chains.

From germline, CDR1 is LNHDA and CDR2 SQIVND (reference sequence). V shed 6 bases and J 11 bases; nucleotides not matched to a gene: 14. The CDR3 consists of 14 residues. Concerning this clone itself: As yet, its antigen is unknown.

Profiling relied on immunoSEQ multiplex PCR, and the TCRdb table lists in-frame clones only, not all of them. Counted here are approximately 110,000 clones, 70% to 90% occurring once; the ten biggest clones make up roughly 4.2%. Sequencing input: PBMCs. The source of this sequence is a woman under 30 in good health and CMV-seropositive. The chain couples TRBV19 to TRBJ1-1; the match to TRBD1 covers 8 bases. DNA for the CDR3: TGTGCCAGTAGGTCCAGGGGGCGAATGGATGGGGCTTTCTTT. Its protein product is CASRSRGRMDGAFF.